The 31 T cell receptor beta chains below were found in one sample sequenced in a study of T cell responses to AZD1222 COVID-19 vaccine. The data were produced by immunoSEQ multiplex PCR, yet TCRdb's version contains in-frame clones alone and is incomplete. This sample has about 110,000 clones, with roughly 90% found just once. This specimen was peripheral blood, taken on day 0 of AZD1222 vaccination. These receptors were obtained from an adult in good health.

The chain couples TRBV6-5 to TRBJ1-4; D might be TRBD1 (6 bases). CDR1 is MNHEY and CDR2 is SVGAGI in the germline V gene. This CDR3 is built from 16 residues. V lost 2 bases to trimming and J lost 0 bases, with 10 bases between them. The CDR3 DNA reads TGTGCCAGCAGTTACAGGGGACATTCAACTAATGAAAAACTGTTTTTT. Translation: CASSYRGHSTNEKLFF.

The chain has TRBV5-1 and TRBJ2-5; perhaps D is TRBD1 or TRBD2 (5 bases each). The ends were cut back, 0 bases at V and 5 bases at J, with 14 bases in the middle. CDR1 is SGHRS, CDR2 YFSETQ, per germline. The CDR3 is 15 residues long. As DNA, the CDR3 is TGCGCCAGCAGCTTGGTTCCCAGAGAGGGGGAGACCCAGTACTTC. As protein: CASSLVPREGETQYF. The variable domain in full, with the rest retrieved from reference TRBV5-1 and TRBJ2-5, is KAGVTQTPRYLIKTRGQQVTLSCSPISGHRSVSWYQQTPGQGLQFLFEYFSETQRNKGNFPGRFSGRQFSNSRSEMNVSTLELGDSALYLCASSLVPREGETQYFGPGTRLLVL.

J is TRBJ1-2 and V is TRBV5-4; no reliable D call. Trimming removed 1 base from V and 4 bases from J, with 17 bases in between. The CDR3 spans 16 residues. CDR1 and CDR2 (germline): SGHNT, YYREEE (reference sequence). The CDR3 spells CASSLSLQPSIYGYTF. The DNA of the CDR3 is TGTGCCAGCAGCTTGAGCCTCCAGCCTTCAATCTATGGCTACACCTTC.

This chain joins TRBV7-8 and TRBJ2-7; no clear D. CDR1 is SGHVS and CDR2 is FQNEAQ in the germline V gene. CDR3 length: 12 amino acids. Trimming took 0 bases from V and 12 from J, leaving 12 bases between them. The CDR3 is CASSLAFQEPYF. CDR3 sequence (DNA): TGTGCCAGCAGCTTAGCGTTCCAGGAACCGTACTTC.

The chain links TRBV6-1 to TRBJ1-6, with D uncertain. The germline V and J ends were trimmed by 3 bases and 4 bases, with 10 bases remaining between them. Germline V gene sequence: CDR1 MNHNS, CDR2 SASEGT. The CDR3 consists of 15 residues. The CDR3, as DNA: TGTGCCAGCAGTGAGTCGAGATTTTATAATTCACCCCTCCACTTT. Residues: CASSESRFYNSPLHF.

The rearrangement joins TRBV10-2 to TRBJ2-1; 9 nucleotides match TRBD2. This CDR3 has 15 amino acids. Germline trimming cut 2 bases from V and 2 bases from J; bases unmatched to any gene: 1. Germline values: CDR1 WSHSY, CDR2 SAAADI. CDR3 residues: CASSEGLATYNEQFF. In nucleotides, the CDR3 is TGCGCCAGCAGTGAGGGACTAGCGACCTACAATGAGCAGTTCTTC.

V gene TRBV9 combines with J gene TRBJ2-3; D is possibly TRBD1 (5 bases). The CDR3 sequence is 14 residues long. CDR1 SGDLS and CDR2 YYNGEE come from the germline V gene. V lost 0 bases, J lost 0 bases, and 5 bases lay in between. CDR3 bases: TGTGCCAGCAGCGTAGAGGGGAGCACAGATACGCAGTATTTT. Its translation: CASSVEGSTDTQYF.

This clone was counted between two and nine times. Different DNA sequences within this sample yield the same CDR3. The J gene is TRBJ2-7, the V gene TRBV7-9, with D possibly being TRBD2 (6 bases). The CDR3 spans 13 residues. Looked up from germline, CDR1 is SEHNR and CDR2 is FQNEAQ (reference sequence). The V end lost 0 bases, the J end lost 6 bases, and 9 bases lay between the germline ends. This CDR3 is CASSLAGGGEQYF. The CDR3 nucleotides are TGTGCCAGCAGCTTAGCGGGAGGAGGCGAGCAGTACTTC.

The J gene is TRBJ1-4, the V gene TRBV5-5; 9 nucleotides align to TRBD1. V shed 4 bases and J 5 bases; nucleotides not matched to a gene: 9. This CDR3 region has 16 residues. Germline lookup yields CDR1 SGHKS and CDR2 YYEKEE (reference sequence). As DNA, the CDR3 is TGTGCCAGCAGCGGGGACCCGACAGGGGGGAATGAAAAACTGTTTTTT. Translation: CASSGDPTGGNEKLFF. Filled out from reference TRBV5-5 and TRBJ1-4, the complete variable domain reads DAGVTQSPTHLIKTRGQQVTLRCSPISGHKSVSWYQQVLGQGPQFIFQYYEKEERGRGNFPDRFSARQFPNYSSELNVNALLLGDSALYLCASSGDPTGGNEKLFFGSGTQLSVL.

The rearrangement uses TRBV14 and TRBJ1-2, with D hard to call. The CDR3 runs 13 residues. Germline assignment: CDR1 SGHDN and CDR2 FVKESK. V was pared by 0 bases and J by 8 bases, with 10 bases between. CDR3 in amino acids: CASSQDRRAGYTF. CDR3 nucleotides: TGTGCCAGCAGCCAAGATAGGAGGGCGGGCTACACCTTC.

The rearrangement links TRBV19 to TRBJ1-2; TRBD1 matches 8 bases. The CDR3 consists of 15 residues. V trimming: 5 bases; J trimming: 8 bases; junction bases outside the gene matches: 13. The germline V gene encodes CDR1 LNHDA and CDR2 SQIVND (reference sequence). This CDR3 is CASSHVTGQGLGYTF. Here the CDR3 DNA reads TGTGCCAGTAGTCACGTCACCGGACAGGGCTTAGGCTACACCTTC.

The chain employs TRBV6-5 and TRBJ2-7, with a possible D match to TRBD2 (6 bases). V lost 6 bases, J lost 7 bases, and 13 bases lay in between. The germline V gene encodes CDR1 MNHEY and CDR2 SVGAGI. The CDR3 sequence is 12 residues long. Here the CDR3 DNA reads TGTGCCAGCAGGGAGGGAGCACGGGAGCAGTACTTC. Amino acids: CASREGAREQYF.

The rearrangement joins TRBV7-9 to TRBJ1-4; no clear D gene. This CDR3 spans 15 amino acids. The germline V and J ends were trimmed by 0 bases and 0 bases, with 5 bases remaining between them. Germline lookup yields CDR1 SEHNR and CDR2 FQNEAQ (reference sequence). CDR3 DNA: TGTGCCAGCAGCTTAGCGAGGGCAACTAATGAAAAACTGTTTTTT. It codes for CASSLARATNEKLFF. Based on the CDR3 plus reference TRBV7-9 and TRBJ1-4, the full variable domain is DTGVSQNPRHKITKRGQNVTFRCDPISEHNRLYWYRQTLGQGPEFLTYFQNEAQLEKSRLLSDRFSAERPKGSFSTLEIQRTEQGDSAMYLCASSLARATNEKLFFGSGTQLSVL.

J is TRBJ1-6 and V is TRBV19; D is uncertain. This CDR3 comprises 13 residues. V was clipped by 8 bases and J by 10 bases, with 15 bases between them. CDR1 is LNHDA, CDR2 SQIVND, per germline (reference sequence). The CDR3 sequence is CASYEGLGSPLHF. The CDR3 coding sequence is TGTGCCAGTTACGAAGGACTGGGATCACCCCTCCACTTT.

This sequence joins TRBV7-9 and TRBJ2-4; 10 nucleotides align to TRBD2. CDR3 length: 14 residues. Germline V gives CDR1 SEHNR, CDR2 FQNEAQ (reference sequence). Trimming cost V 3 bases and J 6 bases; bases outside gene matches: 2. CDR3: CASSFGTSVNIQYF. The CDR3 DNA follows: TGTGCCAGCAGCTTTGGGACTAGCGTAAACATTCAGTACTTC.

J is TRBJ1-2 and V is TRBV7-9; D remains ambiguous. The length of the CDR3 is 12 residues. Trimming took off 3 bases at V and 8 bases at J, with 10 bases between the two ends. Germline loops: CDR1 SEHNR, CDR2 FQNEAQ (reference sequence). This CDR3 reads CASSFGVEGYTF. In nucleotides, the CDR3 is TGTGCCAGCAGCTTCGGGGTAGAGGGCTACACCTTC.

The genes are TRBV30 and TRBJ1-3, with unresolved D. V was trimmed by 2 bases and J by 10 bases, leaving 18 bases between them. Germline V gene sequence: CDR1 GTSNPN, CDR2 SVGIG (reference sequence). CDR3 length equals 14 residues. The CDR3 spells CAWSPGLESGTIYF. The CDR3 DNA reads TGTGCCTGGAGTCCCGGACTCGAGTCGGGGACCATATATTTT.

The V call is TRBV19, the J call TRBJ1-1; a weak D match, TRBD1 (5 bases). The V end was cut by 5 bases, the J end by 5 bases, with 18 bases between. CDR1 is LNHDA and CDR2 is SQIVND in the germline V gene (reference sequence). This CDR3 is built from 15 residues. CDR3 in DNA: TGTGCCAGTAGTCAGTTTGGGGGTAGAAGAACTGAAGCTTTCTTT. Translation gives CASSQFGGRRTEAFF.

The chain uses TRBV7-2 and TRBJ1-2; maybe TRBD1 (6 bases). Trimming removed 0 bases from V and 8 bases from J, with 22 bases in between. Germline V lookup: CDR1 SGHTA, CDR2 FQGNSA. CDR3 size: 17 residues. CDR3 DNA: TGTGCCAGCAGCTTAGCGCCGTTGGGGGCCCGAAGAAGGGGCTACACCTTC. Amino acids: CASSLAPLGARRRGYTF.

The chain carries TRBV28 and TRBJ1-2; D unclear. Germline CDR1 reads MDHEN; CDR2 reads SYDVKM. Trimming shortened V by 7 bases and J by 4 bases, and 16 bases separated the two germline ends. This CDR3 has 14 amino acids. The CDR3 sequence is CASNPTAFSYGYTF. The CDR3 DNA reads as TGTGCCAGCAACCCGACGGCCTTTAGCTATGGCTACACCTTC.

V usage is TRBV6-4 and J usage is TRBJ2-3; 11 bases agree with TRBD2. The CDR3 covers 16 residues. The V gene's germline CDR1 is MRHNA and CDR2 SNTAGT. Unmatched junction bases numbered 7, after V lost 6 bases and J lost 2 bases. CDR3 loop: CASRPLAGGSTDTQYF. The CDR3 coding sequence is TGTGCCAGCAGACCCCTAGCGGGGGGATCCACAGATACGCAGTATTTT.

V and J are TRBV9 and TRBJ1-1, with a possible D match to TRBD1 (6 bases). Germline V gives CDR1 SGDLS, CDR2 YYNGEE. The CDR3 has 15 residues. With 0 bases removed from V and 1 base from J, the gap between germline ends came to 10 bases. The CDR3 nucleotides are TGTGCCAGCAGCGTAGCTCCGGACAGGAACACTGAAGCTTTCTTT. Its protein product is CASSVAPDRNTEAFF.

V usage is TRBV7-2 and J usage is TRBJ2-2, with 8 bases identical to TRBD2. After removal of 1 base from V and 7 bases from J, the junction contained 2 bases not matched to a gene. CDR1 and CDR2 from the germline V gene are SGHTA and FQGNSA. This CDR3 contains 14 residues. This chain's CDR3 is CASSLVREGGELFF. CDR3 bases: TGTGCCAGCAGCTTAGTCCGGGAGGGCGGGGAGCTGTTTTTT. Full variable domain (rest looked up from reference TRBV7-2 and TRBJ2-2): GAGVSQSPSNKVTEKGKDVELRCDPISGHTALYWYRQSLGQGLEFLIYFQGNSAPDKSGLPSDRFSAERTGGSVSTLTIQRTQQEDSAVYLCASSLVREGGELFFGEGSRLTVL.

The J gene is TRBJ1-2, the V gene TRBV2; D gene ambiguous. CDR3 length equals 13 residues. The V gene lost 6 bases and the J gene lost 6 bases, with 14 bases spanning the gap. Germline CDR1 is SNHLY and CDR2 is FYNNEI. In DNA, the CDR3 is TGTGCCAGCAGCCCCCTAACGGGAGATGGCTACACCTTC. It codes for CASSPLTGDGYTF.

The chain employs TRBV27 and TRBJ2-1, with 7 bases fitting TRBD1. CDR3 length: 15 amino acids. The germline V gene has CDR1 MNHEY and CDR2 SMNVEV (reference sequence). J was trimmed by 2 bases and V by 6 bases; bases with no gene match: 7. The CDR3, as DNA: TGTGCCAGCAGCCCGCGGACAGGTCCCTACAATGAGCAGTTCTTC. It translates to CASSPRTGPYNEQFF.

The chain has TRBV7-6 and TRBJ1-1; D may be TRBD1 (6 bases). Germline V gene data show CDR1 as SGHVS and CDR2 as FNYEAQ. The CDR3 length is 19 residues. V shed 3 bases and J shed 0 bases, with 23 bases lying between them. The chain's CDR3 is CASSLGHPKGPQMNTEAFF. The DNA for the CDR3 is TGTGCCAGCAGCTTGGGACACCCAAAGGGGCCCCAAATGAACACTGAAGCTTTCTTT.

The CDR3 spells CASMGGTETQYF. DNA of the CDR3: TGTGCCAGTATGGGGGGTACGGAGACCCAGTACTTC. V gene TRBV19 combines with J gene TRBJ2-5; tentative D call: TRBD2 (6 bases). The germline V gene encodes CDR1 LNHDA and CDR2 SQIVND (reference sequence). This CDR3 comprises 12 residues. Trimming pared 7 bases from V and 5 bases from J, leaving 11 bases between.

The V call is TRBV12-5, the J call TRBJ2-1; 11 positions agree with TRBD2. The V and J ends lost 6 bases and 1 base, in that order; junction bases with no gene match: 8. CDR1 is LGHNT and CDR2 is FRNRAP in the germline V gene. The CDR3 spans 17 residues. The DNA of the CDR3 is TGTGCTAGTGGGAAATCCCTAGCGGGAGGTTCCTACAATGAGCAGTTCTTC. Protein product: CASGKSLAGGSYNEQFF.

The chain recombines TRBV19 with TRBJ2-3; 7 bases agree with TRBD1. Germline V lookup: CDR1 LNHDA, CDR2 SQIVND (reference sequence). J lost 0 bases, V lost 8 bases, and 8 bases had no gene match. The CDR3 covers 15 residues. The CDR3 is CASAPGDSSTDTQYF. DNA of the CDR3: TGTGCCAGTGCCCCCGGGGACAGTAGCACAGATACGCAGTATTTT.

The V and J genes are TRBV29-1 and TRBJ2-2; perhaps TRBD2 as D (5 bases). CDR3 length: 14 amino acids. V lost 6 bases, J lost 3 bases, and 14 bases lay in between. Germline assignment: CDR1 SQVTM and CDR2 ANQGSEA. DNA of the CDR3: TGCAGCGTAGTCCGGGGTCCCCACACCGGGGAGCTGTTTTTT. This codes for CSVVRGPHTGELFF.

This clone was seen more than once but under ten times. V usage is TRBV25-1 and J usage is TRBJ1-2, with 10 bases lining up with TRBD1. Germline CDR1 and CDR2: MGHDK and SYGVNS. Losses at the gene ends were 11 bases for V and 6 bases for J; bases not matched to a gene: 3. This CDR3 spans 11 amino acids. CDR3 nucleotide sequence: TGTGCCGGAGGACAGGGGGATGGCTACACCTTC. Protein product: CAGGQGDGYTF.